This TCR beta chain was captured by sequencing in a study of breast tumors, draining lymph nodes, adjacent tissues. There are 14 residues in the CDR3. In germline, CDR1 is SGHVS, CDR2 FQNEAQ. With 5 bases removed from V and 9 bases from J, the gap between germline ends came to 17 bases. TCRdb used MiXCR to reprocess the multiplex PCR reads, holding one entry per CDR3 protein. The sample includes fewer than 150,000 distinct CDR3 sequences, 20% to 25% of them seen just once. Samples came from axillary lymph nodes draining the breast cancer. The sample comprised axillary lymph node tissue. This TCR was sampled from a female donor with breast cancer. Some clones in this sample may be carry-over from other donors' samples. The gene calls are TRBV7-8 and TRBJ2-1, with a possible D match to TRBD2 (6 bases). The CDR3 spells CASSNSGIRSEQFF. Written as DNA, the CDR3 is TGTGCCAGCAGCAATAGCGGCATTAGGAGTGAGCAGTTCTTC.